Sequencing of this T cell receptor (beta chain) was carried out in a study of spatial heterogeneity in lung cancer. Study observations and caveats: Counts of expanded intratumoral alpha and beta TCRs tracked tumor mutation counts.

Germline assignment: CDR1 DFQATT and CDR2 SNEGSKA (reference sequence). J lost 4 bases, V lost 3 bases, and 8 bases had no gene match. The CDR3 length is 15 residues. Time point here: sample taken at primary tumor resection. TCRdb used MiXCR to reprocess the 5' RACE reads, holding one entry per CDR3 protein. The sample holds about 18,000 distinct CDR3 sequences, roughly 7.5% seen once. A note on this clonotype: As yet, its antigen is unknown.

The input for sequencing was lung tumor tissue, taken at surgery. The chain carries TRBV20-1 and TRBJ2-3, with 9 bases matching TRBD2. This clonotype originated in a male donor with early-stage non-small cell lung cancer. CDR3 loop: CSASPKRGVADTQYF. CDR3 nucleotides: TGCAGTGCTAGCCCCAAGCGGGGGGTAGCAGATACGCAGTATTTT.